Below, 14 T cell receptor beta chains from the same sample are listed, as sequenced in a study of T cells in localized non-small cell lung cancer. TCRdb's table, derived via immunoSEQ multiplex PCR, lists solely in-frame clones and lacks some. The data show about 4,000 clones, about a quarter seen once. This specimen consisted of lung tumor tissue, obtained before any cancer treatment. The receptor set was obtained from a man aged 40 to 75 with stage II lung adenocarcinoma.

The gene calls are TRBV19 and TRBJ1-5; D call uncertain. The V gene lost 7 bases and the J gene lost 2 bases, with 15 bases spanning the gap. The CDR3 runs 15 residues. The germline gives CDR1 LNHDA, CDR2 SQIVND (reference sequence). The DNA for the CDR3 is TGTGCCAGTATTCCCGACTACTCGGGCAATCAGCCCCAGCATTTT. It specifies CASIPDYSGNQPQHF.

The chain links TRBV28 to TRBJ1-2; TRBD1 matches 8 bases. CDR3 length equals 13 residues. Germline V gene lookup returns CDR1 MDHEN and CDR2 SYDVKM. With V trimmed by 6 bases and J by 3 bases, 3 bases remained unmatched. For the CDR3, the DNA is TGTGCCAGCAGGACAGGGGATGACTATGGCTACACCTTC. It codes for CASRTGDDYGYTF.

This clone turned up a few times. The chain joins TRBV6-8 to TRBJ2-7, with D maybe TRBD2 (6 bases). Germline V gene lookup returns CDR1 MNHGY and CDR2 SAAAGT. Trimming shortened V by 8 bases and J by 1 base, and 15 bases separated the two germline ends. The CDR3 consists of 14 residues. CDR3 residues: CASGDWRESYEQYF. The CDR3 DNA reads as TGTGCCAGCGGGGATTGGAGGGAGTCCTACGAGCAGTACTTC.

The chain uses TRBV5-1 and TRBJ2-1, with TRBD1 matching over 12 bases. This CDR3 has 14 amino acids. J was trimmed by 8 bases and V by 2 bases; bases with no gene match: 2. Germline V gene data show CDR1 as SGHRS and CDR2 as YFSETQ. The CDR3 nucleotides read TGCGCCAGCAGCTTCGGGACAGGGGGCGATGAGCAGTTCTTC. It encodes CASSFGTGGDEQFF.

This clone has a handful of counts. CDR3 DNA sequence: TGTGCCAGCCACGGCACGTCGGCCGGGGAGCTGTTTTTT. Its protein product is CASHGTSAGELFF. The chain recombines TRBV6-8 with TRBJ2-2; D ambiguous. CDR3 length: 13 residues. V was shortened by 8 bases and J by 6 bases, with 13 bases between the two germline ends. CDR1 MNHGY and CDR2 SAAAGT come from the germline V gene.

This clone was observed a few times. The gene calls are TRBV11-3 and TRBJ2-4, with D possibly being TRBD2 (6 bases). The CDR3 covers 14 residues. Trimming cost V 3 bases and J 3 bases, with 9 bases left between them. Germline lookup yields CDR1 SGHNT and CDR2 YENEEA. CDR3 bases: TGTGCCAGCAGCTTCGGGGGATTCAAAAACATTCAGTACTTC. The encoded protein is CASSFGGFKNIQYF.

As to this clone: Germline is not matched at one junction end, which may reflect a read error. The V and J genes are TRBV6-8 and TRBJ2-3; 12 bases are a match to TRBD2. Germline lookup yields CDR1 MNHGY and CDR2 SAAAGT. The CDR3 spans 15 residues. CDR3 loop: CAISTGTSGTDTQYF. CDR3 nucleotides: TGTGCCATCAGTACCGGGACTAGCGGGACAGATACGCAGTATTTT.

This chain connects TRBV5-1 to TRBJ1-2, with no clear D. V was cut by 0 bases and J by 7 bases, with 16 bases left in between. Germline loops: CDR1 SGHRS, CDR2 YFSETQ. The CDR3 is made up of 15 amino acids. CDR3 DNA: TGCGCCAGCAGCTTGGAATTCGAGGGATCGAGTGGCTACACCTTC. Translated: CASSLEFEGSSGYTF.

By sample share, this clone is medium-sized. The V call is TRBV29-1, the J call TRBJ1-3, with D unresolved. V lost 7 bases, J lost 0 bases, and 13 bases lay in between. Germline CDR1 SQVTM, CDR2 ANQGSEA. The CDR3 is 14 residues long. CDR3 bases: TGCAGCGCCGAGACTGACTCCTCTGGAAACACCATATATTTT. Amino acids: CSAETDSSGNTIYF.

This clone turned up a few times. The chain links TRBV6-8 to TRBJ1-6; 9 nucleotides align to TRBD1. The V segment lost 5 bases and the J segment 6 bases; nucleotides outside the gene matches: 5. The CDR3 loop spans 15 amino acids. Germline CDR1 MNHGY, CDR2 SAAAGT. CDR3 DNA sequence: TGTGCCAGCAGTGCTAGGACAGGGGCTAATTCACCCCTCCACTTT. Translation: CASSARTGANSPLHF.

The CDR3 DNA is TGCGCCAGCAGTACGGACAGGGTGAGATTGAAAGCGCTCCTCAATGAGCAGTTCTTC. Protein sequence: CASSTDRVRLKALLNEQFF. The chain is built from TRBV10-2 and TRBJ2-1; TRBD1 aligns across 8 bases. With 5 bases clipped from V and 6 bases from J, the junction kept 21 bases outside the gene matches. The CDR3 runs to 19 residues. Looked up from germline, CDR1 is WSHSY and CDR2 is SAAADI.

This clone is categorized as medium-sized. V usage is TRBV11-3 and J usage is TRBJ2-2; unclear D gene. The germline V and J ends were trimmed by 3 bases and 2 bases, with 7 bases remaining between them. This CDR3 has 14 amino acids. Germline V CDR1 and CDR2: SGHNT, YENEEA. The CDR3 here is CASSLDPNTGELFF. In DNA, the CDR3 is TGTGCCAGCAGCTTGGACCCAAACACCGGGGAGCTGTTTTTT.

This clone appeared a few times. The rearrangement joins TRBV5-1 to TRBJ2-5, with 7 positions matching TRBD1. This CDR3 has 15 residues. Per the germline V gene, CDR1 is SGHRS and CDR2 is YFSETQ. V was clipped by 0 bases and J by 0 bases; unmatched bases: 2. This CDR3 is CASSLATGDQETQYF. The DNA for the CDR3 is TGCGCCAGCAGCTTGGCCACAGGGGACCAAGAGACCCAGTACTTC.

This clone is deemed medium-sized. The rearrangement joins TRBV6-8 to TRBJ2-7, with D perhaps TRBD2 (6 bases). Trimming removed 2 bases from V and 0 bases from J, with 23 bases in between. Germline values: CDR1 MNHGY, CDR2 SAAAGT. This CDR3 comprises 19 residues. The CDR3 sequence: CASSYSSILGAGSSYEQYF. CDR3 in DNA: TGTGCCAGCAGTTACAGTTCTATTTTAGGTGCGGGGAGCTCCTACGAGCAGTACTTC.